This entry lists 2 T cell receptor beta chains sequenced from one sample in a study of T cells in Graves' hyperthyroidism and ophthalmopathy. Amplification of TCR beta CDR3 regions was performed using RNA transcripts as template. Initially, a first-round RT-PCR of the TCR CDR3 employed the HTBI primer set. TCRdb re-derived calls from the multiplex PCR reads in MiXCR, one entry per CDR3 protein. The data show about 420,000 distinct CDR3 sequences, with around 16% seen just once and over 12% held by the top ten. The sample comprised blood. Every receptor here comes from a young woman with Graves' hyperthyroidism.

The CDR3 reads CSASSNGLGSFGGANVLTF. The CDR3 coding sequence is TGCAGTGCTAGTTCGAACGGCCTCGGATCCTTCGGTGGGGCCAACGTCCTGACTTTC. The chain is built from TRBV20-1 and TRBJ2-6; D remains ambiguous. Germline V gives CDR1 DFQATT, CDR2 SNEGSKA (reference sequence). This CDR3 has 19 residues. V lost 3 bases, J lost 3 bases, and 24 bases lay in between.

The rearrangement links TRBV11-2 to TRBJ2-7; TRBD2 matches 9 bases. The V segment lost 3 bases and the J segment 6 bases; nucleotides outside the gene matches: 9. CDR1 SGHAT and CDR2 FQNNGV come from the germline V gene. The length of the CDR3 is 15 residues. CDR3 sequence: CASSLASGTHLEQYF. As DNA, the CDR3 is TGTGCCAGCAGCTTGGCTAGCGGGACACACCTCGAGCAGTACTTC.